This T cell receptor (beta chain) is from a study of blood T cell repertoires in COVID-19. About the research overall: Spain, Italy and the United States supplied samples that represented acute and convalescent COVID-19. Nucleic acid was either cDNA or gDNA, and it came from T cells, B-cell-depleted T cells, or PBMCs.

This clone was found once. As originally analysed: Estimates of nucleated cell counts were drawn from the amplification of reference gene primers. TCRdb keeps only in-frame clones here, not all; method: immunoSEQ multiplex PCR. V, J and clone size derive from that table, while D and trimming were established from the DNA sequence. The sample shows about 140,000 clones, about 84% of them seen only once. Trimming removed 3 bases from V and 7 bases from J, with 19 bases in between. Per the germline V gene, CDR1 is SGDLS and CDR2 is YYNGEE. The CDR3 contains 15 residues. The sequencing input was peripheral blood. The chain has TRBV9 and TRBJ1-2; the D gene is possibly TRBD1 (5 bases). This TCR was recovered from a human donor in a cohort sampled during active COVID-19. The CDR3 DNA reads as TGTGCCAGCAGCGGGGCAGGTGGGGGGATTGTTGGCTACACCTTC. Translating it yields CASSGAGGGIVGYTF.